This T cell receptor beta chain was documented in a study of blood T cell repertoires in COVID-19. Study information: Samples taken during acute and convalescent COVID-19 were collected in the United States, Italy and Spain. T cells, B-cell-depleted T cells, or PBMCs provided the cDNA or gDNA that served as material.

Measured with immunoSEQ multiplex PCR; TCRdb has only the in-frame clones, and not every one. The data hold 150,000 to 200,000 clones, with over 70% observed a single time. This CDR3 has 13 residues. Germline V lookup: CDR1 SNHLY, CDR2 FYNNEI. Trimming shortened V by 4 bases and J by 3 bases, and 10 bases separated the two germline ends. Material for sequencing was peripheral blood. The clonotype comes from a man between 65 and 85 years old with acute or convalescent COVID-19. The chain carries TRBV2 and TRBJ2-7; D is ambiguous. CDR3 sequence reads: CASSGFAGYEQYF. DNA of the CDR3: TGTGCCAGCAGTGGTTTTGCAGGCTACGAGCAGTACTTC. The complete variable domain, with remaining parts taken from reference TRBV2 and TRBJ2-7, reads EPEVTQTPSHQVTQMGQEVILRCVPISNHLYFYWYRQILGQKVEFLVSFYNNEISEKSEIFDDQFSVERPDGSNFTLKIRSTKLEDSAMYFCASSGFAGYEQYFGPGTRLTVT.